This T cell receptor (beta chain) was recorded in a study of T cell responses to AZD1222 COVID-19 vaccine. To note about this clone: Its antigen is as yet unknown.

The table came from immunoSEQ multiplex PCR; TCRdb's copy has only in-frame clones and leaves some out. Of some 150,000 clones in the sample, around 90% were seen once. V gave up 6 bases and J gave up 4 bases, with 11 bases separating them. This CDR3 is 13 amino acids long. Looked up from germline, CDR1 is LNHDA and CDR2 is SQIVND (reference sequence). Study conclusions and caveats: The reported proportion of spike-specific TCRs targeting unmutated variant regions was nearly half.

Sequencing used peripheral blood, obtained 28 days after the second dose of the MenACWY control vaccine. The J gene is TRBJ2-3, the V gene TRBV19; no clear D. The TCR was taken from an adult who received the MenACWY meningococcal vaccine as a control. Written as DNA, the CDR3 is TGTGCCAGTAGCAGCTGGTCTCCAGATACGCAGTATTTT. Residues: CASSSWSPDTQYF.